This section outlines one TCR beta chain sequence together with its context. These data are taken from a study of monozygotic twins with inflammatory bowel disease. The germline CDR1 and CDR2 sequences are SGDLS and YYNGEE. The CDR3 has 15 amino acids. Following a re-call of the 5' RACE reads, TCRdb has one entry per CDR3 protein and lacks DNA. The sample shows around 410,000 distinct CDR3 sequences, and under 3% sits with its ten largest clones. The chain has TRBV9 and TRBJ1-5. Material: blood. This TCR came from a human donor with ulcerative colitis or Crohn's disease, or a healthy co-twin of an affected twin (not recorded which). The CDR3 reads CASSVGVMGNQPQHF.